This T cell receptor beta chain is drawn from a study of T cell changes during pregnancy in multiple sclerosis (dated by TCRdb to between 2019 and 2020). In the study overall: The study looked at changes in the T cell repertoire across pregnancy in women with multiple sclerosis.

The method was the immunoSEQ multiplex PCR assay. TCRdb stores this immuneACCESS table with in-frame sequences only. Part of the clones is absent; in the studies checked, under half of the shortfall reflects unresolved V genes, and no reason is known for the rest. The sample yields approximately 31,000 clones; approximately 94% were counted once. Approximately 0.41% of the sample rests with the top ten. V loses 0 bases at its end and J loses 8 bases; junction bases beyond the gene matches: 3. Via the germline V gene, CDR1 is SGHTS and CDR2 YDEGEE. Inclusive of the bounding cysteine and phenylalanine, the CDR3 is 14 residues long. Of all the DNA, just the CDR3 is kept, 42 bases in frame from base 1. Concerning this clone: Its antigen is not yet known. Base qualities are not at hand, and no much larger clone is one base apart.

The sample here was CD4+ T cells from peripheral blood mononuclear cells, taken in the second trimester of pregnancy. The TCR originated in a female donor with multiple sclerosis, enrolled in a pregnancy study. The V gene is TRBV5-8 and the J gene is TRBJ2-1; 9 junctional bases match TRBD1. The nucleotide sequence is TGTGCCAGCAGCTTGGTACAGGGGGCCCATGAGCAGTTCTTC. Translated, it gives CASSLVQGAHEQFF.